This T cell receptor (beta chain) was found in a study of T cells in Graves' hyperthyroidism and ophthalmopathy. General study points: Blood also held most thyroid clonotypes expanded beyond 0.001.

Template material for amplifying TCR beta CDR3 regions consisted of RNA transcripts. The TCR CDR3 was amplified in a first-round RT-PCR using the HTBI primer set. TCRdb independently ran MiXCR on the multiplex PCR reads; one entry per CDR3 protein. The repertoire holds 500,000 to 600,000 distinct CDR3 sequences, with over 45% as singletons. Trimming cost V 4 bases and J 5 bases, with 6 bases left between them. CDR1 and CDR2 (germline): SQVTM, ANQGSEA. The CDR3 is made up of 11 amino acids. In the case of this clonotype: Antigen specificity is unknown.

Exclusion followed for patients with uncontrolled infection, other autoimmune disease, pregnancy or lactation. The V gene is TRBV29-1, the J gene TRBJ1-5; D gene uncertain. The clonotype was recovered from an adult woman with Graves' disease, either hyperthyroidism or ophthalmopathy (not recorded which). The sequencing sample was made of peripheral blood or thyroid tissue (not recorded which). The CDR3 loop reads CSVGVDQPQHF. CDR3 bases: TGCAGCGTTGGGGTCGATCAGCCCCAGCATTTT.